This T cell receptor (beta chain) originates from a study of OX40 agonist ivuxolimab in advanced cancers. Across the whole study: Hepatocellular carcinoma, melanoma, renal cell or head and neck cancer occurred in dose-escalation patients.

The CDR3 sequence is 14 residues long. Germline lookup yields CDR1 SGHKS and CDR2 YYEKEE (reference sequence). Trimming removed 4 bases from V and 3 bases from J, with 10 bases in between. Sequencing used immunoSEQ multiplex PCR; TCRdb keeps in-frame clones, though not all of them. Here the sample spans tens of thousands of clones, 79% being singletons. This chain connects TRBV5-5 to TRBJ1-4; possible D gene TRBD1, 5 bases. Sample: CD4+ or CD8+ T cells sorted from blood, taken in a trial of the OX40 agonist ivuxolimab. The sequence was collected from an adult with an advanced solid tumor such as melanoma, head and neck, liver or kidney cancer. Here the CDR3 reads CASSQTVANEKLFF. CDR3 nucleotide sequence: TGTGCCAGCAGCCAGACAGTAGCTAATGAAAAACTGTTTTTT. Based on the CDR3 plus reference TRBV5-5 and TRBJ1-4, the full variable domain is DAGVTQSPTHLIKTRGQQVTLRCSPISGHKSVSWYQQVLGQGPQFIFQYYEKEERGRGNFPDRFSARQFPNYSSELNVNALLLGDSALYLCASSQTVANEKLFFGSGTQLSVL.